This T cell receptor beta chain was found in a study of T cell repertoires in cytomegalovirus infection. Study summary: CMV epitopes used comprised recently identified HLA-C-restricted ones and well-studied HLA-B-restricted ones. Study-wide findings and caveats: HLA-C-restricted, CMV-specific TCR beta clonotypes were dominant ex vivo. People with CMV and the relevant HLA were identified by cumulative public TCR beta family frequency.

TCRdb passed the reads through MiXCR, listing each CDR3 protein once. In the table there are around 770,000 distinct CDR3 sequences, 25% to 30% of which are singletons. A note on this clonotype: Its antigen is still unknown.

The sample was cultured CD8+ T cells from PBMCs, taken from culture after CMV antigen stimulation. The clonotype originates from a human donor in good health (CMV status not recorded). Some clones in this sample may be carry-over from other donors' samples.

The CDR3 loop reads CASSMTGSNLDEQFF. The CDR3 DNA is TGTGCCAGTAGTATGACAGGTAGTAATTTGGATGAGCAGTTCTTC. The genes are TRBV19 and TRBJ2-1; a weak D match, TRBD1 (6 bases). Trimming removed 3 bases at V and 8 bases at J, with 17 bases between. The CDR3 covers 15 residues. CDR1 and CDR2 (germline): LNHDA, SQIVND (reference sequence).